This record looks at one T cell receptor beta chain sequence and its context. It has no known antigen specificity. Per-nucleotide qualities are absent, and no much larger clonotype sits a single base away. RNA was extracted using the RNeasy kit, and about 0.45 to 1 ug of the RNA was reverse transcribed with random hexamers. The immunoSEQ multiplex PCR assay, which covers 54 Vbeta and 13 Jbeta segments, was used to amplify TCR beta CDR3 regions. PCR amplification bias was corrected using a synthetic template baseline for primer optimization and computational correction. On the authors' methods: Reads were annotated to V, D and J genes according to IMGT and were analyzed with immunoSEQ Analyzer, with only productive sequences retained. Clonality was computed as one minus Shannon entropy normalized by log2 of the number of productive unique sequences. Public and private clones were assessed among the 100 most prevalent clones of each patient and control. Clones were defined as Susac-specific when absent from the healthy and MS cohorts, from over a thousand published viral clones and from other ImmuneACCESS disease sequences. TCRdb reprocessed the public reads (quality trimming at Q25 with fastp, clone calling with MiXCR) and kept in-frame beta chains. Under each unique CDR3 protein, matching rows form one entry showing the most common genes and DNA. The authors' filters were not applied to this entry. The sample table holds approximately 210,000 distinct CDR3 sequences, of which about 94% were seen once. Under 0.2% of the sample is held by the ten biggest clonotypes.

V loses 10 bases at its end and J loses 6 bases; junction bases beyond the gene matches: 14. CDR1 and CDR2 are drawn from the germline V gene: MNHNS, SASEGT. The CDR3 sequence holds 15 residues, the cysteine and phenylalanine included. Only CDR3 DNA is held: 45 bases, read in frame from base 1. Peripheral blood CD8+ and CD4+ T cells from healthy donors, Susac syndrome patients and multiple sclerosis patients were profiled by high-throughput TCR beta sequencing. Recently defined diagnostic criteria for definite or probable disease were met by the Susac syndrome patients. CD8+ TEMRA cells were enriched by FACS, while bulk CD8+ and CD4+ T cells were purified by magnetic negative isolation. Blood was drawn into EDTA tubes, processed within 24 hours, and PBMCs were isolated by density gradient centrifugation. PBMCs destined for TCR sequencing were cryopreserved in liquid nitrogen and later thawed in a 37 °C water bath. A purity of at least 90% was achieved for sorted or isolated CD4+, CD8+ and CD8+ TEMRA cells.

The source of the sample is a study of CD8 T cells in Susac syndrome (dated by TCRdb to the late 2010s). With regard to the full study: Of the Susac syndrome patients who were sequenced, under ten were in clinical remission while roughly six had clinically active disease. At the time of blood withdrawal, Susac syndrome patients were either therapy-naive, taking corticosteroids (with some also receiving IVIg), or on IVIg alone. Whether CD8+ T cell activation and differentiation in Susac syndrome was antigen driven was tested using repertoire sequencing.

On the study overall, not on this receptor specifically: In patients with Susac syndrome, the CD4+ T cell repertoire showed no detectable clonal expansion. The number of individuals in the TCR sequencing and HLA analysis was recognized as being relatively small.

This receptor was taken from a human donor with Susac syndrome. The V gene is TRBV6-1 and the J gene is TRBJ2-3; the central 9 bases match TRBD2. Sequenced input: CD4+ T cells from PBMCs. The CDR3 amino acid sequence is: CATKRGGGASDTQYF. Here is the DNA: TGTGCCACCAAGAGAGGCGGGGGGGCGTCGGATACGCAGTATTTT.